Sequencing of this T cell receptor beta chain was carried out in a study of beta chain features in type 1 diabetes. Sequencing targeted expressed TCRB transcripts, as all isolated RNA had been reverse transcribed. There were 3 million to 4 million reads on average in the naive, central memory and regulatory T cell samples. Measured with immunoSEQ multiplex PCR; TCRdb has only the in-frame clones, and not every one. The table includes some 240,000 clones, about a tenth detected once. Trimming stripped 1 base from V and 3 bases from J, with 7 bases between. From germline, CDR1 is LNHNV and CDR2 YYDKDF (reference sequence). CDR3 size: 14 residues. General study findings and limits: For patients and controls alike, PCR might favor shorter templates to the same degree.

Worth noting for this clone: Its antigen remains unidentified.

Every donor provided one heparinised blood draw, which averaged approximately 100 mL. CD45RO/CCR7/CD25/CD127/CD95/CD27 staining was used to isolate CD4+ naive, central memory, regulatory and stem cell-like memory cells by sorting. The clonotype originates from a man aged 18 to 29 in good health. The specimen sequenced was central memory CD4+ T cells from blood. The V gene is TRBV15, the J gene TRBJ2-1; D uncertain. CDR3 region: CATSRGGNYNEQFF. The CDR3 DNA follows: TGTGCCACCAGCAGAGGTGGCAACTACAATGAGCAGTTCTTC.